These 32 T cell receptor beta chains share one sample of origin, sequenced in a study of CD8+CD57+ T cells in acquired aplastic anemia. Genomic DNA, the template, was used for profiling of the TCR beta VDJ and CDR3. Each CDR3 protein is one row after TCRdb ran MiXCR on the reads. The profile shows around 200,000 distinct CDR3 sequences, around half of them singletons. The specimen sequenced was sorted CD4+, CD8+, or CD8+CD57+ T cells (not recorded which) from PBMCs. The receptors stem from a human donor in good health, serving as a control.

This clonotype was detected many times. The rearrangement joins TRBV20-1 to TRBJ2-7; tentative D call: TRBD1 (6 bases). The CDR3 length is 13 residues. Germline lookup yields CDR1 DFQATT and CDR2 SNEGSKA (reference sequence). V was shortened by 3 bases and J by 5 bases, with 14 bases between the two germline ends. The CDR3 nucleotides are TGCAGTGCTAGGGGGGACAAAGGTCACGAGCAGTACTTC. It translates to CSARGDKGHEQYF.

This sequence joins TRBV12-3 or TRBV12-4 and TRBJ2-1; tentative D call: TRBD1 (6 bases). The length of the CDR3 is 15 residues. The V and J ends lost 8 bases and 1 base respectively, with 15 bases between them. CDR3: CASSWVQGSYNEQFF. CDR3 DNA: TGTGCCAGCTCTTGGGTACAGGGTTCCTACAATGAGCAGTTCTTC.

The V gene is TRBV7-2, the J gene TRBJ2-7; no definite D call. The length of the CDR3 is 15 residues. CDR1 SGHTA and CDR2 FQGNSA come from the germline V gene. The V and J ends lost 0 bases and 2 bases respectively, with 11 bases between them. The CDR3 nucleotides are TGTGCCAGCAGCTTAGCGGGTCAGCTTACCTACGAGCAGTACTTC. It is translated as CASSLAGQLTYEQYF.

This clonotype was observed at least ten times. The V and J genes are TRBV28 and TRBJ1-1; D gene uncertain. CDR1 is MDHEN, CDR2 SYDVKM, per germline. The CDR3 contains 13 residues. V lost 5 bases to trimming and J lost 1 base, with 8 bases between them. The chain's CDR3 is CASSKHRNTEAFF. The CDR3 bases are TGTGCCAGCAGTAAACATCGGAACACTGAAGCTTTCTTT. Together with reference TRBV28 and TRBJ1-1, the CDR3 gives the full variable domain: DVKVTQSSRYLVKRTGEKVFLECVQDMDHENMFWYRQDPGLGLRLIYFSYDVKMKEKGDIPEGYSVSREKKERFSLILESASTNQTSMYLCASSKHRNTEAFFGQGTRLTVV.

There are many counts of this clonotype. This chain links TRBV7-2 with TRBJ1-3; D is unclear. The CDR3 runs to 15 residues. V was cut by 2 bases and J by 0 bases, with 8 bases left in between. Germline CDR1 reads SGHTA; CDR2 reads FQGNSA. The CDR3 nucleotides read TGTGCCAGCAGCTTAACCACACACTCTGGAAACACCATATATTTT. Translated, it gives CASSLTTHSGNTIYF.

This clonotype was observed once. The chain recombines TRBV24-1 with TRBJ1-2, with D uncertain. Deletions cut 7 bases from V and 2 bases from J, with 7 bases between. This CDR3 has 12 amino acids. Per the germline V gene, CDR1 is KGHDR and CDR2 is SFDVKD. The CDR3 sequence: CATSGGNYGYTF. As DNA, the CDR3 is TGTGCCACCAGCGGAGGGAACTATGGCTACACCTTC.

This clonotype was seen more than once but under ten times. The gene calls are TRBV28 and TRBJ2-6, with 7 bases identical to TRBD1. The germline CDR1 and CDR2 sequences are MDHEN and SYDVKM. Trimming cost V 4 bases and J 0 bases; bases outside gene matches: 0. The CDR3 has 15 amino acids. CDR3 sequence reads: CASSWDSSGANVLTF. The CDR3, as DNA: TGTGCCAGCAGTTGGGACAGCTCTGGGGCCAACGTCCTGACTTTC.

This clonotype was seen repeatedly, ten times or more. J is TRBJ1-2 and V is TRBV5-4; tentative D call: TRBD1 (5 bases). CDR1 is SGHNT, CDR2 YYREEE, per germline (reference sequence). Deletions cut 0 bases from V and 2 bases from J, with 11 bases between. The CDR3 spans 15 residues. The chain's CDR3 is CASSLVGGENYGYTF. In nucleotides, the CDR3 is TGTGCCAGCAGCTTGGTTGGAGGGGAGAACTATGGCTACACCTTC.

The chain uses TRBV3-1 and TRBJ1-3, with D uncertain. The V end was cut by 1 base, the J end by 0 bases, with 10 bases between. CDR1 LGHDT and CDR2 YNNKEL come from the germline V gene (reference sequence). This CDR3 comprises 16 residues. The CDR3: CASSQGPTLSGNTIYF. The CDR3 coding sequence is TGTGCCAGCAGCCAAGGTCCCACTCTCTCTGGAAACACCATATATTTT.

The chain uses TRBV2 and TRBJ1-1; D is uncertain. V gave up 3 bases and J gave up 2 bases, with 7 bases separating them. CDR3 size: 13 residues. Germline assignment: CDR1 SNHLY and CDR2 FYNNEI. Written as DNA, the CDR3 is TGTGCCAGCAGTGACAGAGAAAACACTGAAGCTTTCTTT. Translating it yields CASSDRENTEAFF. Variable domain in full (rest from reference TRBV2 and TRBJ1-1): EPEVTQTPSHQVTQMGQEVILRCVPISNHLYFYWYRQILGQKVEFLVSFYNNEISEKSEIFDDQFSVERPDGSNFTLKIRSTKLEDSAMYFCASSDRENTEAFFGQGTRLTVV.

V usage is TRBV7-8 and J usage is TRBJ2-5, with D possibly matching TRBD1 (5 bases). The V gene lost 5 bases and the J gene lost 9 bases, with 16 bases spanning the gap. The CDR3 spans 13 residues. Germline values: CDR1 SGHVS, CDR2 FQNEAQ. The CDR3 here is CASSLDSNQPQYF. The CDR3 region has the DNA TGTGCCAGCAGCCTCGACAGCAATCAGCCCCAGTACTTC.

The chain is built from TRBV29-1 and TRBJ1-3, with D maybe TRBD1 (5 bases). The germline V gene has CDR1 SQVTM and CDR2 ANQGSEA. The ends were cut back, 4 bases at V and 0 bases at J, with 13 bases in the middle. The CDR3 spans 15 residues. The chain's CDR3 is CSVASGESSGNTIYF. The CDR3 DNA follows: TGCAGCGTTGCCTCGGGGGAGAGCTCTGGAAACACCATATATTTT. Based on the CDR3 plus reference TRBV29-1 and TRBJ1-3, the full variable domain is SAVISQKPSRDICQRGTSLTIQCQVDSQVTMMFWYRQQPGQSLTLIATANQGSEATYESGFVIDKFPISRPNLTFSTLTVSNMSPEDSSIYLCSVASGESSGNTIYFGEGSWLTVV.

The CDR3 coding sequence is TGTGCCAGCAGCGTAGAGCGGGCCGACGAGCAGTACTTC. Its translation: CASSVERADEQYF. J is TRBJ2-7 and V is TRBV9; possible D gene TRBD2, 6 bases. The CDR3 has 13 residues. CDR1 is SGDLS, CDR2 YYNGEE, per germline. V was pared by 0 bases and J by 5 bases, with 9 bases between.

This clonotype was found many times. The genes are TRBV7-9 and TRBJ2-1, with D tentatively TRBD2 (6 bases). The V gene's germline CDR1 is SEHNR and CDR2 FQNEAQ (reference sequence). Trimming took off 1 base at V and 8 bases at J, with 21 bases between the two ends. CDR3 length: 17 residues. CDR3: CASSLGVVEGRGDEQFF. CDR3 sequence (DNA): TGTGCCAGCAGCTTAGGAGTTGTGGAGGGTCGCGGGGATGAGCAGTTCTTC.

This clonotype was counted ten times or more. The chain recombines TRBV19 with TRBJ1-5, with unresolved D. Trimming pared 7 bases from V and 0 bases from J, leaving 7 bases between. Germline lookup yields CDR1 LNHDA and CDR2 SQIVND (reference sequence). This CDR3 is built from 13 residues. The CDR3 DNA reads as TGTGCCAGTACCCTCTATAGCAATCAGCCCCAGCATTTT. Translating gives CASTLYSNQPQHF.

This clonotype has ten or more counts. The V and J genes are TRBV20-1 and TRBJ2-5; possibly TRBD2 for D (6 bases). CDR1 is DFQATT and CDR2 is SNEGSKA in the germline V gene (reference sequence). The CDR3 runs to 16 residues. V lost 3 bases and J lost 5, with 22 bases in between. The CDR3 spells CSASGASGELRETQYF. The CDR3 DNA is TGCAGTGCTAGTGGGGCGTCGGGGGAGCTGAGGGAGACCCAGTACTTC.

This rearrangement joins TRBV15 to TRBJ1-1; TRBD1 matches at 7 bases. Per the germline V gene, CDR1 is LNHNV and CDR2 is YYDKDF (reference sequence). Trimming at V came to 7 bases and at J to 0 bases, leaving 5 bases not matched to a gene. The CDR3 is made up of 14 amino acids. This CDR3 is CATIPTGMNTEAFF. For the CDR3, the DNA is TGTGCCACCATTCCGACAGGGATGAACACTGAAGCTTTCTTT.

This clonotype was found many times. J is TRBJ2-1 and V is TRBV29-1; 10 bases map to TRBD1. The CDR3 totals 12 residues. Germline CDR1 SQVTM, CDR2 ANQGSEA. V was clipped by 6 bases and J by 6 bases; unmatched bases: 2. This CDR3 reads CSVDRGRNEQFF. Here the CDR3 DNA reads TGCAGCGTAGACAGGGGGCGCAATGAGCAGTTCTTC.

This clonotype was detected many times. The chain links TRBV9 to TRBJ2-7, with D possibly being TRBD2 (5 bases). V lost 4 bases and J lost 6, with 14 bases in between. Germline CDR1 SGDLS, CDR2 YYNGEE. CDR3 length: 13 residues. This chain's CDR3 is CASSPRVLGEQYF. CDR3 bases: TGTGCCAGCAGCCCGAGGGTCTTGGGCGAGCAGTACTTC.

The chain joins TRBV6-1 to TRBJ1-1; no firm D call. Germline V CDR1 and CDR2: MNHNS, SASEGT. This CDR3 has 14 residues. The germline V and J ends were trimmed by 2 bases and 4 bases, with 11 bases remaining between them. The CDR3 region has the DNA TGTGCCAGCAGTGAACTACACGTGAGCACTGAAGCTTTCTTT. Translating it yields CASSELHVSTEAFF.

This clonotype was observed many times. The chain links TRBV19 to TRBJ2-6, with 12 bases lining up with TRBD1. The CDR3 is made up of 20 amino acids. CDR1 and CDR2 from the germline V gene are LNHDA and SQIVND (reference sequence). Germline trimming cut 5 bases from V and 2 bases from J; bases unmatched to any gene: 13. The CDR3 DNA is TGTGCCAGTAGTGCCCGCCCGGTGGGACAGGGGGCCGCTGGGGCCAACGTCCTGACTTTC. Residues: CASSARPVGQGAAGANVLTF.

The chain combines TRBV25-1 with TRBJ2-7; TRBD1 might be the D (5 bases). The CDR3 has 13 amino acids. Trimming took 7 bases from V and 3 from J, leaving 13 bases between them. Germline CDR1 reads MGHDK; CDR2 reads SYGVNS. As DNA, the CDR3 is TGTGCCAGCACTCAGGGTGGCCTCTACGAGCAGTACTTC. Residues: CASTQGGLYEQYF.

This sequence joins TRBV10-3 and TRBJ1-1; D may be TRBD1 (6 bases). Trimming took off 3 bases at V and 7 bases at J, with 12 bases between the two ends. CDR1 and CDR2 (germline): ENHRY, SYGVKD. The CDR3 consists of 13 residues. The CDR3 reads CAISDRGPGEAFF. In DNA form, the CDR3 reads TGTGCCATCAGTGACAGGGGCCCTGGTGAAGCTTTCTTT.

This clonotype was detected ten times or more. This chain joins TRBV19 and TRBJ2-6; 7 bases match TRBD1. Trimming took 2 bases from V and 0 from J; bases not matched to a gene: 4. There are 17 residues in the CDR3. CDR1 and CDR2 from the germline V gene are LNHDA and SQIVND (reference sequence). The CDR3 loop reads CASSIQGQISGANVLTF. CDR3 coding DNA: TGTGCCAGTAGTATACAGGGACAGATCTCTGGGGCCAACGTCCTGACTTTC.

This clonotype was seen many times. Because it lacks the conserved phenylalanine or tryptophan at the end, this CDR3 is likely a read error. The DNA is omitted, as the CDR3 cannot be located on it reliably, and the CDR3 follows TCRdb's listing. CDR3 protein: CASSLDGFG. V is TRBV5-1 and J is TRBJ2-7. CDR1 and CDR2 from the germline V gene are SGHRS and YFSETQ. The CDR3 length equals 9 residues, ends included.

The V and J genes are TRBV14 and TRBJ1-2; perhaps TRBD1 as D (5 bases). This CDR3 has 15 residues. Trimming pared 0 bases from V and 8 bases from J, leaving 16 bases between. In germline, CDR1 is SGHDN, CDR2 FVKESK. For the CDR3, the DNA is TGTGCCAGCAGCCAAGATGGCCAAGGGGCCTTGGGCTACACCTTC. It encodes CASSQDGQGALGYTF.

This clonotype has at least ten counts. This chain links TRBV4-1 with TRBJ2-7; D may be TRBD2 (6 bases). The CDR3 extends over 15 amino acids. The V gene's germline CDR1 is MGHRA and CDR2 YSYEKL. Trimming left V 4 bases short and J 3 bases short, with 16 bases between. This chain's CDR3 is CASSLLGGSYYEQYF. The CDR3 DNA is TGCGCCAGCAGCCTCTTGGGGGGATCATACTACGAGCAGTACTTC.

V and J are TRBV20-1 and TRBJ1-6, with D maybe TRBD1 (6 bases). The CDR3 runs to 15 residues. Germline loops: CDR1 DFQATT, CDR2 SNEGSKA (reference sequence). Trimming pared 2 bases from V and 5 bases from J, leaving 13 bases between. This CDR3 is CSARPVDRHNSPLHF. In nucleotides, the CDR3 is TGCAGTGCTAGACCTGTGGACAGACATAATTCACCCCTCCACTTT.

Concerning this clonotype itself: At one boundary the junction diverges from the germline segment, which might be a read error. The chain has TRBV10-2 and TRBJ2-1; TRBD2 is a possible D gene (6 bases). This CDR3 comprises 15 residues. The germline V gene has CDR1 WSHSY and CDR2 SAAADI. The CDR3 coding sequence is TGTGCCAGCACCGAGGGACTCGAATCCTACAATGAGCAGTTCTTC. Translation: CASTEGLESYNEQFF.

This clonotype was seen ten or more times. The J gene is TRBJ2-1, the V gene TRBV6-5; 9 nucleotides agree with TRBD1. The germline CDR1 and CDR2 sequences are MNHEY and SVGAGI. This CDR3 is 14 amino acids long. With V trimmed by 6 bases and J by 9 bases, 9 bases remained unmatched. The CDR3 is CASSRDRVVGEQFF. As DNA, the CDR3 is TGTGCCAGCAGCCGGGACAGGGTTGTCGGTGAGCAGTTCTTC.

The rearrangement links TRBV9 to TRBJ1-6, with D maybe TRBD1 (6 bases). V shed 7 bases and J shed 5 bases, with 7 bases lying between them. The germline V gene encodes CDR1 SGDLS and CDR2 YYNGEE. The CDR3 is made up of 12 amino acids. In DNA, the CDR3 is TGTGCCAGCGGGGGGCATAATTCACCCCTCCACTTT. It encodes CASGGHNSPLHF.

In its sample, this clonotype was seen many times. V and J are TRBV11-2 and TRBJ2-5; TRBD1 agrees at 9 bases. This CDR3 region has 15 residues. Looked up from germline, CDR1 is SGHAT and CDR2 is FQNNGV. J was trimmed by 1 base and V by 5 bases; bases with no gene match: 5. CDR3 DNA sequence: TGTGCCAGCAGCCGGGACAGGGCTGTCCAAGAGACCCAGTACTTC. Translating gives CASSRDRAVQETQYF.